This note documents a single T cell receptor beta chain sequence. This receptor's antigen is unknown. Base qualities are not recorded, but no much larger clone differs from it by a single base. The data belong to a study of T cells after yellow fever vaccination (dated by TCRdb to between 2018 and 2021). Some background on the complete study: The SMART-Seq v4 Ultra Low Input RNA kit was used to prepare libraries from fractions with low cell numbers. Blood was drawn at multiple timepoints before and after primary and secondary immunization, with bulk PBMC replicates and cell subsets isolated. Two healthy male donors made up the cohort, one aged 18 to 29 years and the other aged 30 to 39 years. To follow T-cell clones before and after primary and booster YFV17D yellow fever vaccination, bulk TCR alpha and beta repertoires were sequenced over time.

Sequenced using an Illumina NovaSeq 6000. TCR cDNA was synthesized by 5'RACE template switching, which introduced a universal primer site and unique molecular identifiers. Priming for cDNA synthesis came from both the TCR alpha and TCR beta constant segments. Library amplification involved two PCR steps, and the second step added sample barcodes and sequencing adapters. Sequencing of libraries was done on Illumina HiSeq 2500 (2x100 bp) or NovaSeq (2x150 bp). The authors processed their data as follows. MIGEC handled demultiplexing of reads and collapsing into UMI consensus sequences, while MiXCR performed V(D)J alignment. Using edgeR on replicate PBMC samples, clonotypes were called vaccine-responding if FDR was below 0.01 and the log2 fold change was above 5 up to day 15. CD4 or CD8 identity was assigned to each bulk clonotype according to whether the clonotype was present at higher abundance in the sequenced CD4 repertoire or the sequenced CD8 repertoire. TCRdb cleaned the public reads at Q25 with fastp, built clones with MiXCR and kept in-frame beta chains. Rows with a matching CDR3 protein are joined into one entry that keeps the most common DNA and genes. The V and J calls shown here were made by TCRdb, not taken from the authors' results. Counted in this sample were a few hundred thousand distinct CDR3 sequences; approximately 3% of them appeared once. The ten largest account for 3.2% of the sample.

There are 14 amino acids in the CDR3, from cysteine to phenylalanine inclusive. Only the CDR3 part of the read is kept: 42 bases, read in frame from the first base. The germline V gene (reference sequence) specifies SGHNT as CDR1 and YYREEE as CDR2. Here V drops 5 bases and J drops 7 bases, and the junction holds 6 bases not matched to any gene. Overall results and qualifications from the work: Computational filtering was required because FACS-sorted repertoires could contain abundant contaminating clonotypes from the bulk population. Compared with the primary T-cell response, the secondary T-cell response was weaker but faster, peaking on day 5 rather than day 15. Only a couple of donors were included in the study, so the extent to which the findings can be generalized is limited. After the booster, most of the clones that had expanded following primary vaccination were detected again (almost 98% of CD4 and 80% to 90% of CD8), which suggests that memory was broadly maintained. A small share of clonotypes occurred in both CD4 and CD8 compartments, likely arising from convergent recombination.

This sample's treatment or condition label indicates: live attenuated yellow fever vaccine strain. A standard Ficoll-Paque protocol was used to isolate PBMCs from peripheral blood. CD4 and CD8 T-cell fractions were isolated with Dynabeads CD4 and CD8 positive selection kits. RNA was extracted with TriZol from bulk PBMCs, CD4 and CD8 fractions, and dextramer-positive and dextramer-negative fractions. The receptor's source is a man between 18 and 35 years old who received the YFV17D yellow fever vaccine. The rearranged segments are TRBV5-4 and TRBJ2-1, with 10 bases in between that match TRBD2. Sequencing was performed on CD4+ T cells sorted from PBMCs, taken 10 days after the yellow fever booster vaccination. The CDR3 is CASRPSGGPNEQFF. In nucleotide form, the sequence is TGTGCCAGCAGGCCTAGCGGGGGACCTAATGAGCAGTTCTTC.